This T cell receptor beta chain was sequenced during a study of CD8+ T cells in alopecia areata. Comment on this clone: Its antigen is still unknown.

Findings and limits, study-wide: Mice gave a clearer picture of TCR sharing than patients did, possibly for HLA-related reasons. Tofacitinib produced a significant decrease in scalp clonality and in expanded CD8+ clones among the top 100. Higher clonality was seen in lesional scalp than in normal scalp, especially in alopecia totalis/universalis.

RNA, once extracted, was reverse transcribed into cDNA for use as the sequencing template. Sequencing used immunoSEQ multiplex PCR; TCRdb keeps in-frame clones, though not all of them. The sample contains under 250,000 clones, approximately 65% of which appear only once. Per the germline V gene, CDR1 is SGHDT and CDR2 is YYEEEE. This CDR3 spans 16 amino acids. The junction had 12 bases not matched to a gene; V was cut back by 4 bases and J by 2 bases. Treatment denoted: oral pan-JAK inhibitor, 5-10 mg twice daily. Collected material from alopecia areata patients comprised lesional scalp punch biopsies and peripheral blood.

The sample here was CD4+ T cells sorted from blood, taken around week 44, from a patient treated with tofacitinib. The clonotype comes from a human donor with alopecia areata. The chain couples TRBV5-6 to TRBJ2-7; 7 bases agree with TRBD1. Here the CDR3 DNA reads TGTGCCAGCAGCGGGAGAAAAGGGACAGTCGCCTACGAGCAGTACTTC. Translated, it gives CASSGRKGTVAYEQYF.